This TCR beta chain appears in the sequencing data of a study of Graves' ophthalmopathy and Graves' hyperthyroidism. Ten or more counts support this clonotype. V lost 2 bases and J lost 0; bases outside the gene matches: 2. Germline CDR1 reads MNHEY; CDR2 reads SVGAGI. This CDR3 comprises 15 residues. Amplification of the TCR beta CDR3 regions used RNA transcripts (as template). Investigators did first-round RT-PCR with HTBI primers, then second-round multiplex PCR. TCRdb ran MiXCR on the multiplex PCR reads and lists one entry per CDR3 protein. The sample includes nearly 400,000 distinct CDR3 sequences, around 16% of them seen just once.

Sequenced material: peripheral blood. This chain connects TRBV6-5 to TRBJ2-7; 9 bases fit TRBD1. The sequence derives from a woman aged 18-35 years with Graves' ophthalmopathy. CDR3 nucleotide sequence: TGTGCCAGCAGTTACACAGGGGGCATCTCCTACGAGCAGTACTTC. Amino acid sequence: CASSYTGGISYEQYF.